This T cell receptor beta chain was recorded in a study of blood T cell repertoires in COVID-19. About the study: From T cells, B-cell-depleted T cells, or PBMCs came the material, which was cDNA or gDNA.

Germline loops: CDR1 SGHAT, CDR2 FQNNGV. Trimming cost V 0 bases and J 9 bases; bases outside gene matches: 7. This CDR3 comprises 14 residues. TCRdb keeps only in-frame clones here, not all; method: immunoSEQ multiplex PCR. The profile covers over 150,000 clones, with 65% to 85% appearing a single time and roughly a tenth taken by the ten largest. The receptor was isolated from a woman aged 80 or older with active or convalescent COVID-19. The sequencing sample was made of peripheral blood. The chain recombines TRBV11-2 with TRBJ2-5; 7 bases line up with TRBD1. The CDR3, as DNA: TGTGCCAGCAGCTTAGACGGCAGCCAGGGGGCCCAGTACTTC. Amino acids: CASSLDGSQGAQYF.